The text below deals with one T cell receptor (beta chain). These data come from a study of blood T cell repertoires in COVID-19. Study as a whole: Samples taken during acute and convalescent COVID-19 were collected in the United States, Italy and Spain. T cells, B-cell-depleted T cells, or PBMCs supplied cDNA or gDNA.

TCRdb's table, derived via immunoSEQ multiplex PCR, lists solely in-frame clones and lacks some. The data show roughly 300,000 clones, more than 70% seen once. With 1 base clipped from V and 7 bases from J, the junction kept 12 bases outside the gene matches. CDR3 length equals 16 residues. Germline values: CDR1 SGDLS, CDR2 YYNGEE. The chain combines TRBV9 with TRBJ2-7; 9 bases are shared with TRBD1. The sequencing input was peripheral blood. The source is a man younger than 35 who had recovered from COVID-19. CDR3 residues: CASSVPPDRGALEQYF. The CDR3 region has the DNA TGTGCCAGCAGCGTACCCCCGGACAGGGGAGCATTAGAGCAGTACTTC.